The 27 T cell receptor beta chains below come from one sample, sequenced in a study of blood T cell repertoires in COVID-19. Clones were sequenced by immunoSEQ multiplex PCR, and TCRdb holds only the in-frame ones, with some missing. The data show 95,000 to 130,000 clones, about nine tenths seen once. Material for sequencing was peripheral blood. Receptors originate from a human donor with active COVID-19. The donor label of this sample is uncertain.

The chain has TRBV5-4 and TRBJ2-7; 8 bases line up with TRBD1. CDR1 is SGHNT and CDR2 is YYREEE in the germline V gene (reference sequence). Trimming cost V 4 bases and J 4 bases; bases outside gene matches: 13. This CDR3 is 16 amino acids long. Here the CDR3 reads CASSPGLDRGGYEQYF. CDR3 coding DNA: TGTGCCAGCAGCCCAGGCTTAGACAGGGGTGGGTACGAGCAGTACTTC.

The CDR3 region is CASSFSVGGGEETQYF. The DNA of the CDR3 is TGTGCCAGCAGTTTCTCAGTCGGAGGGGGCGAAGAGACCCAGTACTTC. The chain recombines TRBV27 with TRBJ2-5; TRBD1 is a possible D gene (7 bases). Germline V gives CDR1 MNHEY, CDR2 SMNVEV (reference sequence). V was pared by 3 bases and J by 3 bases, with 17 bases between. This CDR3 is built from 16 residues.

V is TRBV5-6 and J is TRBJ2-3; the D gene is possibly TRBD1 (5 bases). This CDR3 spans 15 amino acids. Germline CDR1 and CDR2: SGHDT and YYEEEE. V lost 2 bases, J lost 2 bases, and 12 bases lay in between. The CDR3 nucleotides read TGTGCCAGCAGCTTCTTCGTCAGGGCCACAGATACGCAGTATTTT. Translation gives CASSFFVRATDTQYF. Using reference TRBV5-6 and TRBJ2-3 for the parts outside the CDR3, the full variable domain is DAGVTQSPTHLIKTRGQQVTLRCSPKSGHDTVSWYQQALGQGPQFIFQYYEEEERQRGNFPDRFSGHQFPNYSSELNVNALLLGDSALYLCASSFFVRATDTQYFGPGTRLTVL.

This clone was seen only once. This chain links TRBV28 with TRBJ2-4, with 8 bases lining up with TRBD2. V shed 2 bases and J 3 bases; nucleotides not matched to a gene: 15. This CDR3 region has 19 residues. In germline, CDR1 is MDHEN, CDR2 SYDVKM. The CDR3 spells CASSLVSPSGGVGKNIQYF. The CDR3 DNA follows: TGTGCCAGCAGTTTAGTTTCCCCCTCCGGGGGGGTGGGCAAAAACATTCAGTACTTC.

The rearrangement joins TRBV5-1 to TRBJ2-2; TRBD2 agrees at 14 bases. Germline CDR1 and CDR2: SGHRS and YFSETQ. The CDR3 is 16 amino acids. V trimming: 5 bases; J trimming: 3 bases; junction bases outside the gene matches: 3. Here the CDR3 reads CASRGLAGDHTGELFF. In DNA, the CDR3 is TGCGCCAGCAGGGGACTAGCGGGGGACCACACCGGGGAGCTGTTTTTT.

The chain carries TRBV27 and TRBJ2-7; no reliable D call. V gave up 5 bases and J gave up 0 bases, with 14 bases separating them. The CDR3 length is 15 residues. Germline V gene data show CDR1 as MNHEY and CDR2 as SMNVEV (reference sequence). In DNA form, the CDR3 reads TGTGCCAGCAGTAGCAGATCAGGTAGCTCCTACGAGCAGTACTTC. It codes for CASSSRSGSSYEQYF.

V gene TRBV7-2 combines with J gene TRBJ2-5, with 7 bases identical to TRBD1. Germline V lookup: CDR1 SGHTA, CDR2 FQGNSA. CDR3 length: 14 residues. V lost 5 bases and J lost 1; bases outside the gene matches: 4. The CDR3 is CASSLGQVQETQYF. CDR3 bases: TGTGCCAGCAGCCTAGGACAGGTCCAAGAGACCCAGTACTTC.

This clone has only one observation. The CDR3 loop is CASSRPQGGNTEAFF. The CDR3, as DNA: TGTGCCAGTAGTAGGCCTCAGGGGGGGAACACTGAAGCTTTCTTT. V usage is TRBV19 and J usage is TRBJ1-1; TRBD1 matches 7 bases. CDR3 size: 15 residues. Trimming at V came to 4 bases and at J to 1 base, leaving 6 bases not matched to a gene. Germline V gives CDR1 LNHDA, CDR2 SQIVND (reference sequence).

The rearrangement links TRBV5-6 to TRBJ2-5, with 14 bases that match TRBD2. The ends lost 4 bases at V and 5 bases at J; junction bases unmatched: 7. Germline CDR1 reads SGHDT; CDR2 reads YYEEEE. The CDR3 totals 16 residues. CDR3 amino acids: CASSRRLAGGRETQYF. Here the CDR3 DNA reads TGTGCCAGCAGCCGTCGACTAGCGGGGGGGCGTGAGACCCAGTACTTC. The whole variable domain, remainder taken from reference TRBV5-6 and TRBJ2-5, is DAGVTQSPTHLIKTRGQQVTLRCSPKSGHDTVSWYQQALGQGPQFIFQYYEEEERQRGNFPDRFSGHQFPNYSSELNVNALLLGDSALYLCASSRRLAGGRETQYFGPGTRLLVL.

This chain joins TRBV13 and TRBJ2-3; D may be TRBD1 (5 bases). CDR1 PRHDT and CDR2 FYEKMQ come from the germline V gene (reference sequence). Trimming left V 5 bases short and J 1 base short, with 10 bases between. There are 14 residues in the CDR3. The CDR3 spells CASSAEQGTDTQYF. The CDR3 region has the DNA TGTGCCAGCAGCGCTGAACAGGGCACAGATACGCAGTATTTT.

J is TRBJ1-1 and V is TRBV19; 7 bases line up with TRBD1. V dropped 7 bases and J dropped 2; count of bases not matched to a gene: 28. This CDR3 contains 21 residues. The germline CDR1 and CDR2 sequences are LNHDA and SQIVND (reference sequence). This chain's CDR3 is CASKPGQTYTRDMNENTEAFF. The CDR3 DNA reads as TGTGCCAGTAAACCGGGACAGACTTACACACGAGACATGAACGAAAACACTGAAGCTTTCTTT.

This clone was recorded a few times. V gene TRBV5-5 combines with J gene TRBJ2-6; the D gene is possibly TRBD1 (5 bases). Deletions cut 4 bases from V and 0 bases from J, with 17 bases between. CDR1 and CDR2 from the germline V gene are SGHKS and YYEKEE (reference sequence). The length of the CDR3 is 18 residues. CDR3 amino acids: CASSPRQLTISGANVLTF. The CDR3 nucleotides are TGTGCCAGCAGCCCCCGACAGCTAACAATCTCTGGGGCCAACGTCCTGACTTTC.

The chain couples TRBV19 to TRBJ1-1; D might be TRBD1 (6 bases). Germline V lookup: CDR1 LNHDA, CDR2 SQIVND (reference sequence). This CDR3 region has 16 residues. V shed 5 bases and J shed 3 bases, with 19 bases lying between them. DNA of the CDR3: TGTGCCAGTAGTTTGACCCCGGGACAAGACTACACTGAAGCTTTCTTT. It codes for CASSLTPGQDYTEAFF.

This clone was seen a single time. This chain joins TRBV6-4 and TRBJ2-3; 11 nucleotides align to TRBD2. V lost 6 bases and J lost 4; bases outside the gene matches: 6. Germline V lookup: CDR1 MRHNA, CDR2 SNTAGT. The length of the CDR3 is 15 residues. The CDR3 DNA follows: TGTGCCAGCAGAGAAATTAGCGGGGGGGCAGATACGCAGTATTTT. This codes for CASREISGGADTQYF.

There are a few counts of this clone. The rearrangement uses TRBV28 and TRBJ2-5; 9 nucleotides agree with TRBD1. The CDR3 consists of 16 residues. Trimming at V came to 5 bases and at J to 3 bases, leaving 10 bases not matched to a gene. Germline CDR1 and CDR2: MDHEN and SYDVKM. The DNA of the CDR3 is TGTGCCAGCAGTCGGCCGGGACAGGGTACGGAAGAGACCCAGTACTTC. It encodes CASSRPGQGTEETQYF.

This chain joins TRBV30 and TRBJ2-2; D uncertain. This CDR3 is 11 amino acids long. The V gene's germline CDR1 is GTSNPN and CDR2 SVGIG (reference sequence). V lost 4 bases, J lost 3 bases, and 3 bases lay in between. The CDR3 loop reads CAWTDTGELFF. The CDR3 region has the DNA TGTGCCTGGACGGACACCGGGGAGCTGTTTTTT.

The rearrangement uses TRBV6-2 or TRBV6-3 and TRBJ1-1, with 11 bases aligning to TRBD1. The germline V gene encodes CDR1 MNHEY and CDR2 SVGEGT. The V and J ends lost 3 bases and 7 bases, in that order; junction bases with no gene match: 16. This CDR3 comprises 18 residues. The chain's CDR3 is CASSYGGYGQGAMIEAFF. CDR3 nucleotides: TGTGCCAGCAGTTATGGGGGTTATGGACAGGGGGCTATGATTGAAGCTTTCTTT.

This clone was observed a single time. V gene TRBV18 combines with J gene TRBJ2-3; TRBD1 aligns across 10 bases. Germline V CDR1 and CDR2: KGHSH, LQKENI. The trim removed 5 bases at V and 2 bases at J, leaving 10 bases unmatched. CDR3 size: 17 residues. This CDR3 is CASSALPGQGFTDTQYF. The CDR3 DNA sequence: TGTGCCAGCTCAGCACTGCCGGGACAGGGGTTCACAGATACGCAGTATTTT.

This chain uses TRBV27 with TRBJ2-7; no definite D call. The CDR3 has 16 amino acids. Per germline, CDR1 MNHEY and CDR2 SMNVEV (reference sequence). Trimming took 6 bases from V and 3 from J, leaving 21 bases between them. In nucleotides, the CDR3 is TGTGCCAGCAGCCCCCTTTCCTCGGGTTTCAGCTACGAGCAGTACTTC. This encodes CASSPLSSGFSYEQYF.

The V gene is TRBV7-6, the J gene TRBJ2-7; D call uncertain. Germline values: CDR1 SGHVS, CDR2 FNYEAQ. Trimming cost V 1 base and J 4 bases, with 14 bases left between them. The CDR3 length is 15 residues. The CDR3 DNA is TGTGCCAGCAGCTTAGGTGCGTCCGTCGAATACGAGCAGTACTTC. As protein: CASSLGASVEYEQYF. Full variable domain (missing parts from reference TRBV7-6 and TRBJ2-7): GAGVSQSPRYKVTKRGQDVALRCDPISGHVSLYWYRQALGQGPEFLTYFNYEAQQDKSGLPNDRFSAERPEGSISTLTIQRTEQRDSAMYRCASSLGASVEYEQYFGPGTRLTVT.

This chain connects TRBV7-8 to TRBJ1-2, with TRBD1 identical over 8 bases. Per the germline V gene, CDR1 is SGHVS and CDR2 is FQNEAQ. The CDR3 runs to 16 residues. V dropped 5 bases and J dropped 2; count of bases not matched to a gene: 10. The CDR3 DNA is TGTGCCAGCAGCACCGAGACGGGACAGGTGAACTATGGCTACACCTTC. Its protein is CASSTETGQVNYGYTF.

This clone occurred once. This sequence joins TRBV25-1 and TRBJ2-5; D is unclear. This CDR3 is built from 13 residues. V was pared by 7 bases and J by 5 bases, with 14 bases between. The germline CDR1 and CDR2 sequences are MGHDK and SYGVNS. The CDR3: CASNTDDTETQYF. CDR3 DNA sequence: TGTGCCAGCAATACCGATGACACGGAGACCCAGTACTTC.

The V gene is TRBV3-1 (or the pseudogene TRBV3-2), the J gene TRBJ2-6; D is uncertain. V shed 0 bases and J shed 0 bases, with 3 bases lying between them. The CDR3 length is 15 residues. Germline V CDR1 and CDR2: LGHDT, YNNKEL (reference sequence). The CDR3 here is CASSQDYSGANVLTF. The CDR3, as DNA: TGTGCCAGCAGCCAAGACTACTCTGGGGCCAACGTCCTGACTTTC.

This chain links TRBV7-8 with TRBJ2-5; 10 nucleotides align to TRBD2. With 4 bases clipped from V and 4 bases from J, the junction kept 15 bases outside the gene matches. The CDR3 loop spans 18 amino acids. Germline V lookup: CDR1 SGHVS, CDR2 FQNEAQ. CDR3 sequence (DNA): TGTGCCAGCAGCTCGACTGTAGCGGGGGGCCCTTTTGGAGAGACCCAGTACTTC. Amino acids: CASSSTVAGGPFGETQYF.

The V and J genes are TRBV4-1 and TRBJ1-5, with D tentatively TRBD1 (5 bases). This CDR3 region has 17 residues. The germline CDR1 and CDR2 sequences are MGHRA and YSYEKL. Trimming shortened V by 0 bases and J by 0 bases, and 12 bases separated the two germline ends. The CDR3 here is CASSQEAAGFSNQPQHF. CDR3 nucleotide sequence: TGCGCCAGCAGCCAAGAGGCGGCAGGGTTTAGCAATCAGCCCCAGCATTTT.

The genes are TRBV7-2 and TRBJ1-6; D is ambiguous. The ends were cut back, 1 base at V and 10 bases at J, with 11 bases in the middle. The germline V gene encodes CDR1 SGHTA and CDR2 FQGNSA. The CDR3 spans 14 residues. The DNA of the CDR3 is TGTGCCAGCAGCTTAGAACATATAAAGTCACCCCTCCACTTT. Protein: CASSLEHIKSPLHF.

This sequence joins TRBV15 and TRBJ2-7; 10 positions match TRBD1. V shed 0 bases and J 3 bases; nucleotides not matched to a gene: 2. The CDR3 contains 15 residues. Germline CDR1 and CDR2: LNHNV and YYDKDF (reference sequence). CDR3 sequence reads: CATSRDGQGGYEQYF. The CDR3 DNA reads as TGTGCCACCAGCAGAGACGGACAGGGGGGCTACGAGCAGTACTTC.